These T cell receptor beta chains were read from a single sample in a study of human T cells and chemical hapten exposure. In TCRdb, the RACE reads were re-called with MiXCR into one record per CDR3 protein. The sample carries some 400,000 distinct CDR3 sequences, roughly 5% recorded once. Sequencing was performed on whole blood, taken in connection with sensitization to the hapten diphenylcyclopropenone (DPC). These receptors were obtained from a woman aged 50 to 60 with alopecia areata. Some clones in this sample may be carry-over from other donors' samples. Both conserved end residues are trimmed from each CDR3. Fields, in order: J gene, clone size, V gene, CDR3 protein. Size is omitted from some rows. Given values are once, few, many or a class for expanded clones.

>TRBJ2-7|many|TRBV12-3/TRBV12-4
ASSFGPWSEQY
>TRBJ2-2|few|TRBV5-1
ASRGNENTGELF
>TRBJ1-3|many|TRBV5-6
ASSLPGTGNTIY
>TRBJ2-7|many|TRBV4-2
ASSPNGRDMSSYEQY
>TRBJ1-1|many|TRBV11-3
ASSGGTGTEAF
>TRBJ1-2|few|TRBV6-5
ASSYSSISNYGYT
>TRBJ2-5|few|TRBV6-1
ASSKTGGAGETQY
>TRBJ2-3|NA|TRBV25-1
ASGRGRADTQY
>TRBJ1-4|few|TRBV10-2
ASSSGFPEKLF
>TRBJ1-2|many|TRBV6-5
ASSYSWTDYYGYT
>TRBJ2-3|NA|TRBV12-3/TRBV12-4
ATSPRGGISTDTQY
>TRBJ1-1|NA|TRBV7-9
ASSLEVGRLNTEAF
>TRBJ2-1|many|TRBV2
ASSELGGYNEQF
>TRBJ2-4|many|TRBV20-1
SAPLEGGNIQY
>TRBJ1-3|many|TRBV20-1
SARPGNTIY
>TRBJ2-6|many|TRBV20-1
SADPLEGANVLT
>TRBJ1-1|few|TRBV27
ASRTGRGTEAF
>TRBJ2-7|many|TRBV7-2
ASSRTHRDEQY
>TRBJ2-5|NA|TRBV27
ASSLSNEETQY
>TRBJ2-1|NA|TRBV6-2/TRBV6-3
ASGLGLYNEQF
>TRBJ2-7|many|TRBV29-1
SVVTGSGEQY
>TRBJ1-6|NA|TRBV28
ASSATRTGIYNSPLH